Below are 10 T cell receptor beta chains sequenced from a single sample in a study of T-cell memory formation after mild COVID-19. One entry per CDR3 protein, called by TCRdb with MiXCR from the 5' RACE reads. The sample consists of 500,000 to 550,000 distinct CDR3 sequences, just over 20% of them appearing once. The sample consisted of PBMCs or a T cell subset sorted from them (not recorded which). The receptors come from an adult woman who had mild COVID-19 (a few samples of this study predate the infection). Cell type and time point are not known.

There are a few counts of this clonotype. The CDR3 is CASPKEDTGELFF. In DNA, the CDR3 is TGTGCCAGCCCTAAGGAGGACACCGGGGAGCTGTTTTTT. The chain links TRBV12-3 or TRBV12-4 to TRBJ2-2; D is possibly TRBD2 (5 bases). Trimming took 8 bases from V and 3 from J, leaving 10 bases between them. There are 13 residues in the CDR3.

This sequence joins TRBV14 and TRBJ2-7; D remains ambiguous. The length of the CDR3 is 16 residues. Germline V lookup: CDR1 SGHDN, CDR2 FVKESK. Trimming left V 0 bases short and J 2 bases short, with 14 bases between. CDR3 sequence reads: CASSQERAAVTYEQYF. CDR3 coding DNA: TGTGCCAGCAGCCAAGAAAGGGCAGCAGTTACCTACGAGCAGTACTTC.

For the CDR3, the DNA is TGTGCCAGCAGCCAATTACGGGACTCCTACGAGCAGTACTTC. Translating gives CASSQLRDSYEQYF. V gene TRBV4-2 combines with J gene TRBJ2-7, with a tentative D call TRBD2 (5 bases). This CDR3 has 14 amino acids. Trimming removed 2 bases from V and 0 bases from J, with 8 bases in between. Germline V gives CDR1 LGHNA, CDR2 YNFKEQ.

This chain links TRBV9 with TRBJ1-2; D may be TRBD1 (6 bases). Germline V gene sequence: CDR1 SGDLS, CDR2 YYNGEE. Trimming shortened V by 6 bases and J by 6 bases, and 18 bases separated the two germline ends. The CDR3 extends over 14 amino acids. CDR3: CASKSQGTYDGYTF. The CDR3 region has the DNA TGTGCCAGCAAATCACAGGGAACTTACGATGGCTACACCTTC.

The chain is built from TRBV7-9 and TRBJ2-5, with 8 nucleotides matching TRBD2. V gave up 4 bases and J gave up 6 bases; unmatched junction bases: 13. The CDR3 consists of 16 residues. Germline CDR1 reads SEHNR; CDR2 reads FQNEAQ (reference sequence). CDR3 region: CASSSPEAGAMQTQYF. CDR3 in DNA: TGTGCCAGCAGCTCCCCGGAAGCGGGAGCAATGCAGACCCAGTACTTC.

The chain links TRBV18 to TRBJ1-1, with 8 bases matching TRBD1. The junction had 5 bases not matched to a gene; V was cut back by 5 bases and J by 3 bases. Germline CDR1 reads KGHSH; CDR2 reads LQKENI. This CDR3 has 14 amino acids. CDR3 coding DNA: TGTGCCAGCTCAGGCCAGGGGGCTGACACTGAAGCTTTCTTT. This codes for CASSGQGADTEAFF.

The rearrangement links TRBV7-9 to TRBJ2-7, with 7 bases that match TRBD1. Germline V gene lookup returns CDR1 SEHNR and CDR2 FQNEAQ (reference sequence). There are 16 residues in the CDR3. With 5 bases clipped from V and 3 bases from J, the junction kept 13 bases outside the gene matches. The CDR3 bases are TGTGCCAGCAGCCATGGACAGGCCGTATCAAACTACGAGCAGTACTTC. Amino acid sequence: CASSHGQAVSNYEQYF.

This chain uses TRBV7-8 with TRBJ1-3; possible D gene TRBD1, 5 bases. This CDR3 comprises 16 residues. The germline gives CDR1 SGHVS, CDR2 FQNEAQ. Trimming pared 1 base from V and 0 bases from J, leaving 10 bases between. CDR3 nucleotides: TGTGCCAGCAGCTTAGTAAGCAGGGTCTCTGGAAACACCATATATTTT. It is translated as CASSLVSRVSGNTIYF.

This clonotype was found a few times. This sequence joins TRBV5-1 and TRBJ2-1; 14 bases line up with TRBD2. CDR1 is SGHRS and CDR2 is YFSETQ in the germline V gene. The J segment lost 0 bases and the V segment lost 0 bases, leaving 11 bases of the junction unmatched. The CDR3 totals 21 residues. Here the CDR3 DNA reads TGCGCCAGCAGCTTGGCGGGGACTAGCGGGGGCCGTTTGAGCTCCTACAATGAGCAGTTCTTC. It encodes CASSLAGTSGGRLSSYNEQFF.

This chain connects TRBV5-6 to TRBJ1-2, with D unresolved. The CDR3 is 12 residues long. The V gene's germline CDR1 is SGHDT and CDR2 YYEEEE. The V end was cut by 3 bases, the J end by 8 bases, with 11 bases between. The CDR3 loop reads CASSYRPQGYTF. The DNA for the CDR3 is TGTGCCAGCAGCTACAGACCACAAGGCTACACCTTC.